These 18 T cell receptor beta chains were sequenced from one sample in a study of T cell repertoires in cytomegalovirus infection. TCRdb reprocessed the reads with MiXCR, giving one entry per CDR3 protein. This sample has about 51,000 distinct CDR3 sequences, with roughly 20% found just once. These receptors have no known antigen. The sample in question was CD8+ T cells from cultured PBMCs, obtained from culture after CMV antigen stimulation. Every receptor here comes from a human donor in good health (CMV status not recorded). Some clones in this sample may be carry-over from other donors' samples.

This chain links TRBV6-2 or TRBV6-3 with TRBJ2-1, with 10 bases aligning to TRBD1. The CDR3 runs to 16 residues. Germline-derived CDR1 and CDR2 are MNHEY and SVGEGT. With V trimmed by 0 bases and J by 7 bases, 6 bases remained unmatched. Here the CDR3 reads CASSYSGTGAQNEQFF. CDR3 in DNA: TGTGCCAGCAGTTACTCAGGGACAGGGGCACAGAATGAGCAGTTCTTC.

The CDR3: CSGRWTDYEQYF. The CDR3 DNA follows: TGCAGCGGGCGTTGGACCGACTACGAGCAGTACTTC. The J gene is TRBJ2-7, the V gene TRBV29-1; the D is unclear. CDR3 length: 12 amino acids. The V and J ends lost 7 bases and 3 bases respectively, with 13 bases between them. From germline, CDR1 is SQVTM and CDR2 ANQGSEA.

This clonotype was observed at least ten times. The V gene is TRBV7-9, the J gene TRBJ1-2; TRBD1 agrees at 8 bases. The ends lost 5 bases at V and 4 bases at J; junction bases unmatched: 15. Germline CDR1 and CDR2: SEHNR and FQNEAQ (reference sequence). The CDR3 length is 17 residues. In DNA, the CDR3 is TGTGCCAGCAGCCCTTCTCGGACAGGGCAGACGGGCTATGGCTACACCTTC. It yields the protein CASSPSRTGQTGYGYTF.

A remark on this clonotype: The missing conserved phenylalanine or tryptophan at the end of this CDR3 makes a read error likely. The chain joins TRBV7-9 to TRBJ2-1, with D hard to call. V shed 7 bases and J shed 2 bases, with 9 bases lying between them. Germline CDR1 is SEHNR and CDR2 is FQNEAQ (reference sequence). There are 13 residues in the CDR3. The CDR3 sequence is CASTRPAYNEQFL. CDR3 sequence (DNA): TGTGCCAGCACCCGGCCCGCCTACAATGAGCAGTTCTTA.

A remark on this clonotype: Sequence at one end of the junction differs from germline and may be a read error. CDR3 bases: TGTGCCAGCGGCGACAGGGGGCTAGCCAACAACATTCAGTACTTC. This sequence encodes CASGDRGLANNIQYF. The chain uses TRBV6-6 and TRBJ2-4; 10 bases match TRBD1. This CDR3 is built from 15 residues. From germline, CDR1 is MNHNY and CDR2 SVGAGI (reference sequence).

J is TRBJ2-5 and V is TRBV6-2 or TRBV6-3; perhaps TRBD1 as D (6 bases). Germline loops: CDR1 MNHEY, CDR2 SVGEGT. The CDR3 runs 14 residues. The V end was cut by 5 bases, the J end by 4 bases, with 14 bases between. The CDR3, as DNA: TGTGCCAGCAGTCCCTTACAGGGTGGAGAGACCCAGTACTTC. As protein: CASSPLQGGETQYF.

This clonotype was counted only a few times. The V call is TRBV25-1, the J call TRBJ2-3; D is perhaps TRBD2 (5 bases). The germline CDR1 and CDR2 sequences are MGHDK and SYGVNS. CDR3 length: 12 amino acids. Between the trimmed V and J ends, which lost 2 bases and 5 bases, there was a span of 5 bases. CDR3 DNA sequence: TGTGCCAGCAGTGAAGGAGGAGATACGCAGTATTTT. Its protein product is CASSEGGDTQYF.

The chain employs TRBV7-2 and TRBJ2-4; either TRBD1 or TRBD2 may fit D (5 bases each). Looked up from germline, CDR1 is SGHTA and CDR2 is FQGNSA. The CDR3 totals 14 residues. V was shortened by 5 bases and J by 6 bases, with 14 bases between the two germline ends. CDR3 amino acids: CASSKSGTTNIQYF. CDR3 sequence (DNA): TGTGCCAGCAGCAAATCCGGGACCACAAACATTCAGTACTTC.

This clonotype has just a few counts. The rearrangement links TRBV7-2 to TRBJ2-7, with TRBD2 identical over 8 bases. The germline V gene encodes CDR1 SGHTA and CDR2 FQGNSA. The CDR3 spans 16 residues. V was clipped by 6 bases and J by 1 base; unmatched bases: 11. The CDR3 spells CASSRWGGGGSYEQYF. The CDR3 nucleotides read TGTGCCAGCAGTCGCTGGGGGGGCGGGGGGTCCTACGAGCAGTACTTC.

This clonotype was seen repeatedly, ten times or more. The V gene is TRBV7-2, the J gene TRBJ2-2; 7 positions match TRBD1. There are 15 residues in the CDR3. The V and J ends lost 7 bases and 9 bases, in that order; junction bases with no gene match: 14. Per the germline V gene, CDR1 is SGHTA and CDR2 is FQGNSA. The CDR3: CASTHSGAQGWELFF. DNA of the CDR3: TGTGCCAGCACCCACAGTGGGGCACAGGGGTGGGAGCTGTTTTTT.

The chain combines TRBV4-1 with TRBJ1-2; D not certain. The CDR3 has 18 residues. Germline assignment: CDR1 MGHRA and CDR2 YSYEKL. V dropped 1 base and J dropped 3 bases, with 21 bases sitting between them. The CDR3 protein is CASSQVMKLGLPDYGYTF. The CDR3 DNA sequence: TGCGCCAGCAGCCAAGTCATGAAGCTCGGTCTGCCTGACTATGGCTACACCTTC.

The chain couples TRBV10-2 to TRBJ1-3; 7 bases match TRBD1. V trimming: 4 bases; J trimming: 0 bases; junction bases outside the gene matches: 6. Germline CDR1 WSHSY, CDR2 SAAADI. There are 16 residues in the CDR3. CDR3 sequence (DNA): TGCGCCAGCAGTGCTTACCGGGACAGCTCTGGAAACACCATATATTTT. Protein sequence: CASSAYRDSSGNTIYF.

This clonotype was seen only a few times. The V call is TRBV7-2, the J call TRBJ2-7; D may be TRBD2 (5 bases). The CDR3 contains 15 residues. Germline CDR1 reads SGHTA; CDR2 reads FQGNSA. V was shortened by 0 bases and J by 2 bases, with 11 bases between the two germline ends. The DNA for the CDR3 is TGTGCCAGCAGCTTAGCGGGAGCAGCAACCTACGAGCAGTACTTC. Encoded protein: CASSLAGAATYEQYF.

This clonotype was seen ten or more times. The chain carries TRBV7-2 and TRBJ1-2; 9 bases agree with TRBD1. The J segment lost 4 bases and the V segment lost 4 bases, leaving 13 bases of the junction unmatched. This CDR3 has 17 residues. Looked up from germline, CDR1 is SGHTA and CDR2 is FQGNSA. CDR3 nucleotides: TGTGCCAGCAGCTCCCCCCACACAGGGGGCGCTGGCTATGGCTACACCTTC. Its translation is CASSSPHTGGAGYGYTF.

The chain combines TRBV7-6 with TRBJ2-3; 9 bases match TRBD2. Germline assignment: CDR1 SGHVS and CDR2 FNYEAQ. The V segment lost 5 bases and the J segment 3 bases; nucleotides outside the gene matches: 6. This CDR3 has 15 residues. The CDR3 DNA reads TGTGCCAGCAGCCCTAGCGGGGCTAAAACAGATACGCAGTATTTT. Translating gives CASSPSGAKTDTQYF.

V gene TRBV6-5 combines with J gene TRBJ1-5; D gene uncertain. V lost 6 bases and J lost 0, with 6 bases in between. From germline, CDR1 is MNHEY and CDR2 SVGAGI. The length of the CDR3 is 13 residues. The CDR3 protein is CASRRYSNQPQHF. CDR3 sequence (DNA): TGTGCCAGCAGGCGGTATAGCAATCAGCCCCAGCATTTT.

This clonotype was detected only a few times. CDR3 in DNA: TGTGCCAGCAGTGTTGGCTCTGGGGCCAACGTCCTGACTTTC. It encodes CASSVGSGANVLTF. The chain recombines TRBV25-1 with TRBJ2-6, with D unclear. The CDR3 contains 14 residues. Germline V CDR1 and CDR2: MGHDK, SYGVNS. With 4 bases removed from V and 0 bases from J, the gap between germline ends came to 4 bases. Combining the CDR3 with reference TRBV25-1 and TRBJ2-6 gives the whole variable domain EADIYQTPRYLVIGTGKKITLECSQTMGHDKMYWYQQDPGMELHLIHYSYGVNSTEKGDLSSESTVSRIRTEHFPLTLESARPSHTSQYLCASSVGSGANVLTFGAGSRLTVL.

This clonotype was recorded a few times. J is TRBJ2-1 and V is TRBV7-9, with D unclear. V gave up 7 bases and J gave up 3 bases, with 16 bases separating them. The CDR3 is made up of 15 amino acids. Looked up from germline, CDR1 is SEHNR and CDR2 is FQNEAQ (reference sequence). In DNA form, the CDR3 reads TGTGCCAGCACCGGAGCCAGCGTCGGCTACAATGAGCAGTTCTTC. Its translation is CASTGASVGYNEQFF.